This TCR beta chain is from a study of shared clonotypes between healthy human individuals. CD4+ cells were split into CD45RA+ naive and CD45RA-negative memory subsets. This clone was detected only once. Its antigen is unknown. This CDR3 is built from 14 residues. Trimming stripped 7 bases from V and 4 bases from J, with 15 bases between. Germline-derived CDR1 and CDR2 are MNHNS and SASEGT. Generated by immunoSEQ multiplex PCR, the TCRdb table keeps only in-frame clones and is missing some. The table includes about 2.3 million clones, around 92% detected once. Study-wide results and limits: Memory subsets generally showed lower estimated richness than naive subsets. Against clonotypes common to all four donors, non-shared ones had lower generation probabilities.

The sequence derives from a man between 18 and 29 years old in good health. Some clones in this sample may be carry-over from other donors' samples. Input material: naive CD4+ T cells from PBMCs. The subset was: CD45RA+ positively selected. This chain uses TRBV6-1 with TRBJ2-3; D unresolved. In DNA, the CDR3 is TGTGCCAGCACAGTGGGATCCGGTCCAGATACGCAGTATTTT. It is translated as CASTVGSGPDTQYF.